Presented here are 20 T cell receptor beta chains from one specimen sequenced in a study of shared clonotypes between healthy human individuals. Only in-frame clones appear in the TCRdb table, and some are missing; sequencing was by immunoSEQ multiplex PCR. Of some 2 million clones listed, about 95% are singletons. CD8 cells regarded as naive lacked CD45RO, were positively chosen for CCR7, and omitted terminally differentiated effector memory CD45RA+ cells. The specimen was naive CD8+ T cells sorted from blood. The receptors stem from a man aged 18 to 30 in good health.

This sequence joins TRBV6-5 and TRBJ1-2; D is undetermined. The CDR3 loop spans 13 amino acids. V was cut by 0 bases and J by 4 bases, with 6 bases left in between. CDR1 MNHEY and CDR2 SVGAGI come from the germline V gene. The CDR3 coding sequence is TGTGCCAGCAGTTACTCTGGATTCTATGGCTACACCTTC. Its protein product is CASSYSGFYGYTF.

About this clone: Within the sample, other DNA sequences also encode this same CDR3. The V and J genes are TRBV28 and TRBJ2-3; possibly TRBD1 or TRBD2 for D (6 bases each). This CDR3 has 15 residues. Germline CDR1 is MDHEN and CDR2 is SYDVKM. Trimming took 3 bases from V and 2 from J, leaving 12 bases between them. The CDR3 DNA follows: TGTGCCAGCAGTTTCAGGGGACTCAACACAGATACGCAGTATTTT. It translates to CASSFRGLNTDTQYF.

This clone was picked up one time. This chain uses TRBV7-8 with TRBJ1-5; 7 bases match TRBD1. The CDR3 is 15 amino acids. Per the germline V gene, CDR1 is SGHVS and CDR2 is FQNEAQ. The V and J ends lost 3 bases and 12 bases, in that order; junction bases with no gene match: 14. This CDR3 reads CASSFETQGQPLQHF. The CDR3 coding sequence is TGTGCCAGCAGCTTTGAGACCCAGGGACAGCCACTCCAGCATTTT. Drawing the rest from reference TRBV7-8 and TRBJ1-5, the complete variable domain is GAGVSQSPRYKVAKRGQDVALRCDPISGHVSLFWYQQALGQGPEFLTYFQNEAQLDKSGLPSDRFFAERPEGSVSTLKIQRTQQEDSAVYLCASSFETQGQPLQHFGDGTRLSIL.

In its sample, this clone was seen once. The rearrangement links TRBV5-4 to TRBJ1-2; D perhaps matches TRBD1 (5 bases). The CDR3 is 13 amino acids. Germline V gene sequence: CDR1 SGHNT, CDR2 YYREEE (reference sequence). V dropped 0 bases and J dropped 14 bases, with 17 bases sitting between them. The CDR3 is CASSLGGSGLSTF. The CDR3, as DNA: TGTGCCAGCAGCTTGGGTGGGTCAGGGTTGTCGACCTTC.

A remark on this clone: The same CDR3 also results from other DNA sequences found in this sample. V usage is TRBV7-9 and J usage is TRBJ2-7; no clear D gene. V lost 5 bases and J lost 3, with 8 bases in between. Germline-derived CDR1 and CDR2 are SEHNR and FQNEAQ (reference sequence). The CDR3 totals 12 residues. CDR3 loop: CASSPNSYEQYF. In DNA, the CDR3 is TGTGCCAGCAGCCCCAACAGCTACGAGCAGTACTTC.

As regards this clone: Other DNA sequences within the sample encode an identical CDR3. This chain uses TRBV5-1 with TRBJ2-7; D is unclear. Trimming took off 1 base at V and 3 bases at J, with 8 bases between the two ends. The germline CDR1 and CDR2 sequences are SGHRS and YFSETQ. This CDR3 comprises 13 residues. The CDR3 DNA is TGCGCCAGCAGCTTGACCGGTTTCTACGAGCAGTACTTC. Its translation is CASSLTGFYEQYF.

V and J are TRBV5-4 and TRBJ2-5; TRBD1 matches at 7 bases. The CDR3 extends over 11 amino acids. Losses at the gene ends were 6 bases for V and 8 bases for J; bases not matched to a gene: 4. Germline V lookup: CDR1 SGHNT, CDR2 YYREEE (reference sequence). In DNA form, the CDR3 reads TGTGCCAGCATCCACAGGGGAACCCAGTACTTC. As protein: CASIHRGTQYF.

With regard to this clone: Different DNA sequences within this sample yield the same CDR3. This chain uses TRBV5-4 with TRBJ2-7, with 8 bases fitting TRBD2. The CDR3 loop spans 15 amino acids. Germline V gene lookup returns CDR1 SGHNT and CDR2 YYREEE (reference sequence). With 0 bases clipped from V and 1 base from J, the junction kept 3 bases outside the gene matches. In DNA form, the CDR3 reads TGTGCCAGCAGCTTGGGGAGCGGGGGATCCTACGAGCAGTACTTC. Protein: CASSLGSGGSYEQYF.

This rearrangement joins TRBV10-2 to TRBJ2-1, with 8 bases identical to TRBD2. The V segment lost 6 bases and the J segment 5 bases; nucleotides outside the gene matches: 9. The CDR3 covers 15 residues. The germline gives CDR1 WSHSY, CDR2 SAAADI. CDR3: CASRMTSEGDNEQFF. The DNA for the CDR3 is TGCGCCAGCAGAATGACTAGCGAAGGTGACAATGAGCAGTTCTTC.

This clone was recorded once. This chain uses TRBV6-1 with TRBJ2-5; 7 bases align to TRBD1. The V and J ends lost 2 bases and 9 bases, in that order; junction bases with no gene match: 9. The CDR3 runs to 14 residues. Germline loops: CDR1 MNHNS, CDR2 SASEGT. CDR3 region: CASSERTGVSPQYF. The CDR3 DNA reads TGTGCCAGCAGTGAAAGGACAGGAGTTTCCCCCCAGTACTTC.

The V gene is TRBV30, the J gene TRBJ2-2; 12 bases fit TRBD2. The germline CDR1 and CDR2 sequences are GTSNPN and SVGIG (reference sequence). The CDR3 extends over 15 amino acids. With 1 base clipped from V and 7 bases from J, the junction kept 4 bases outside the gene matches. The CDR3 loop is CAWSEGTSGYGELFF. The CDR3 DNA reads TGTGCCTGGAGTGAGGGGACTAGCGGGTACGGGGAGCTGTTTTTT.

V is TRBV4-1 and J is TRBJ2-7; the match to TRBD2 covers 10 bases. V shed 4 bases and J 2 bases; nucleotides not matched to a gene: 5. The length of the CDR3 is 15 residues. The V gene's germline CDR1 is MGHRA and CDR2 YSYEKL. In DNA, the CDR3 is TGCGCCAGCAGCCCTCTAGCGGGAGACCCCTACGAGCAGTACTTC. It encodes CASSPLAGDPYEQYF.

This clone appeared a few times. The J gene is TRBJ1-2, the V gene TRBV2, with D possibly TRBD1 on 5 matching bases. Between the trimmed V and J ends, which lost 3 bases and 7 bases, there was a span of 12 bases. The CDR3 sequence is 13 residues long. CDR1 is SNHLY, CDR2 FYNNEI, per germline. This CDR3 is CASSDVKGAGYTF. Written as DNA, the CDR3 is TGTGCCAGCAGTGACGTTAAAGGGGCTGGCTACACCTTC. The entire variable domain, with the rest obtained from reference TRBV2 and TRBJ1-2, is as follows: EPEVTQTPSHQVTQMGQEVILRCVPISNHLYFYWYRQILGQKVEFLVSFYNNEISEKSEIFDDQFSVERPDGSNFTLKIRSTKLEDSAMYFCASSDVKGAGYTFGSGTRLTVV.

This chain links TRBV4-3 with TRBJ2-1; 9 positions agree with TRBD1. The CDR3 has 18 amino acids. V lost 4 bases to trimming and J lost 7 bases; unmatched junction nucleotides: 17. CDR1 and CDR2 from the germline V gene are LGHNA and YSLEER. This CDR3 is CASSPSNWGDRVGNEQFF. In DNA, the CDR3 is TGCGCCAGCAGCCCGTCTAATTGGGGGGACAGGGTAGGGAATGAGCAGTTCTTC.

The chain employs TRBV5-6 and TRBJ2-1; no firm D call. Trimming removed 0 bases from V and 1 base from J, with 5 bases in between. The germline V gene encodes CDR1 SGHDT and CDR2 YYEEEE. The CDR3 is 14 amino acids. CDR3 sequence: CASSLASSYNEQFF. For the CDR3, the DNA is TGTGCCAGCAGCTTGGCCTCATCCTACAATGAGCAGTTCTTC.

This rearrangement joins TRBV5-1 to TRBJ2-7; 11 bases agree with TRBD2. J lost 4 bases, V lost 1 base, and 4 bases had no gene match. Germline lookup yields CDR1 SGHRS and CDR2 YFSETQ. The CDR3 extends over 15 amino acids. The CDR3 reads CASSLSLAGGYEQYF. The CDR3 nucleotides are TGCGCCAGCAGCTTGTCGCTAGCGGGAGGTTACGAGCAGTACTTC.

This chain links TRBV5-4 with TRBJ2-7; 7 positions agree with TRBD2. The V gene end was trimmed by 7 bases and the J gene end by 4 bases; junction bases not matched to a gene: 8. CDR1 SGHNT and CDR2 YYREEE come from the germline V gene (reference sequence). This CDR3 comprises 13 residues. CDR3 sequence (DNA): TGTGCCAGCGGGGTTGGGGGAGGGTACGAGCAGTACTTC. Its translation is CASGVGGGYEQYF. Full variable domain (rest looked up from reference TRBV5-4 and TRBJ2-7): ETGVTQSPTHLIKTRGQQVTLRCSSQSGHNTVSWYQQALGQGPQFIFQYYREEENGRGNFPPRFSGLQFPNYSSELNVNALELDDSALYLCASGVGGGYEQYFGPGTRLTVT.

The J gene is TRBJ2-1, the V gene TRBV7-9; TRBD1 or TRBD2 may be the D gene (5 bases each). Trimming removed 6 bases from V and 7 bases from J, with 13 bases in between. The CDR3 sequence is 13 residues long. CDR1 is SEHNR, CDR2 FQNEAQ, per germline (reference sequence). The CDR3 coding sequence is TGTGCCAGCAGGCTTCCTGGGGGAAATGAGCAGTTCTTC. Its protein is CASRLPGGNEQFF.

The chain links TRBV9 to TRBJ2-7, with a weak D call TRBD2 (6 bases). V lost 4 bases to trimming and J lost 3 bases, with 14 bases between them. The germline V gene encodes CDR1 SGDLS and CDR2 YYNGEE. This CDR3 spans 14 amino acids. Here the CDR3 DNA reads TGTGCCAGCAGCCTCGGAGGGGACCTCTACGAGCAGTACTTC. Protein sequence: CASSLGGDLYEQYF.

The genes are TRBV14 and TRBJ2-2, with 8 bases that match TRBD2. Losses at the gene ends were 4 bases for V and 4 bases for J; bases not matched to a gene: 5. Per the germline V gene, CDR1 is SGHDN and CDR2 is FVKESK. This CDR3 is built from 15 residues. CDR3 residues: CASSPWLAGTGELFF. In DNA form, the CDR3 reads TGTGCCAGCAGCCCATGGCTAGCGGGCACCGGGGAGCTGTTTTTT.